These T cell receptor beta chains were read from a single sample in a study of cytomegalovirus exposure and HLA in healthy donors. Here immunoSEQ multiplex PCR was the method, and the copy in TCRdb shows in-frame clones only, minus some. Seen here are some 90,000 clones, 65% to 80% observed once, and the top ten hold roughly 2.5%. Specimen: PBMCs. These receptors originate from a man aged 30 to 45 in good health and CMV-seronegative. Each CDR3 is given with its conserved first and last residue. The D gene is left open where the match is weak. Size is stated for part of the rows, as once, few or many counts, or as a class when the clone is expanded.

cdr3_length: 16
d_call: -
j_call: TRBJ2-3
clone_size: -
v_call: TRBV7-8
cdr3_aa: CASSFLDRISTDTQYF
cdr3_nt: TGTGCCAGCAGCTTCCTCGACAGGATTAGCACAGATACGCAGTATTTT

cdr3_length: 14
d_call: -
j_call: TRBJ1-1
clone_size: once
v_call: TRBV4-2
cdr3_aa: CASSPRAGDTEAFF
cdr3_nt: TGTGCCAGCAGCCCGCGAGCGGGGGACACTGAAGCTTTCTTT

cdr3_length: 14
d_call: -
j_call: TRBJ2-6
clone_size: -
v_call: TRBV6-1
cdr3_aa: CASTPGSGANVLTF
cdr3_nt: TGTGCCAGCACCCCCGGTTCTGGGGCCAACGTCCTGACTTTC

cdr3_length: 12
d_call: -
j_call: TRBJ1-2
clone_size: -
v_call: TRBV5-5
cdr3_aa: CASNPGWSGYTF
cdr3_nt: TGTGCCAGCAACCCCGGGTGGTCTGGCTACACCTTC

cdr3_length: 15
d_call: -
j_call: TRBJ1-6
clone_size: -
v_call: TRBV18
cdr3_aa: CASSPSSDSLVPLHF
cdr3_nt: TGTGCCAGCTCACCTTCCTCGGACAGTCTAGTCCCCCTCCACTTT

cdr3_length: 13
d_call: -
j_call: TRBJ1-5
clone_size: -
v_call: TRBV29-1
cdr3_aa: CSAQLGGDQPQHF
cdr3_nt: TGCAGCGCCCAGTTGGGCGGGGATCAGCCCCAGCATTTT

cdr3_length: 15
d_call: TRBD1
j_call: TRBJ2-7
clone_size: -
v_call: TRBV7-2
cdr3_aa: CASSFGQGASYEQYF
cdr3_nt: TGTGCCAGCAGCTTTGGGCAGGGGGCCTCCTACGAGCAGTACTTC

cdr3_length: 14
d_call: -
j_call: TRBJ2-3
clone_size: -
v_call: TRBV10-3
cdr3_aa: CAISGRDPTDTQYF
cdr3_nt: TGTGCCATCAGTGGGAGGGACCCCACAGATACGCAGTATTTT

cdr3_length: 15
d_call: -
j_call: TRBJ2-1
clone_size: -
v_call: TRBV9
cdr3_aa: CASSLPGDGNNEQFF
cdr3_nt: TGTGCCAGCAGCCTCCCAGGGGACGGGAACAATGAGCAGTTCTTC

cdr3_length: 13
d_call: -
j_call: TRBJ1-2
clone_size: -
v_call: TRBV6-5
cdr3_aa: CASRSRQASGYTF
cdr3_nt: TGTGCCAGCAGGTCTAGACAGGCTAGTGGCTACACCTTC

cdr3_length: 15
d_call: -
j_call: TRBJ1-5
clone_size: -
v_call: TRBV7-2
cdr3_aa: CASSLTTGVNQPQHF
cdr3_nt: TGTGCCAGCAGCTTAACGACGGGGGTAAATCAGCCCCAGCATTTT

cdr3_length: 14
d_call: TRBD1
j_call: TRBJ1-1
clone_size: -
v_call: TRBV19
cdr3_aa: CATSRGLWNTEAFF
cdr3_nt: TGTGCCACCAGCAGGGGGCTATGGAACACTGAAGCTTTCTTT

cdr3_length: 19
d_call: TRBD1
j_call: TRBJ1-5
clone_size: -
v_call: TRBV4-2
cdr3_aa: CASSQAVTRTGANNQPQHF
cdr3_nt: TGTGCCAGCAGCCAAGCGGTAACTAGGACAGGGGCTAACAATCAGCCCCAGCATTTT

cdr3_length: 15
d_call: -
j_call: TRBJ2-5
clone_size: -
v_call: TRBV7-9
cdr3_aa: CASSPRRLTGETQYF
cdr3_nt: TGTGCCAGCAGCCCAAGACGGCTCACGGGGGAGACCCAGTACTTC

cdr3_length: 17
d_call: TRBD2
j_call: TRBJ2-1
clone_size: few
v_call: TRBV5-4
cdr3_aa: CASSSGLAGGSYNEQFF
cdr3_nt: TGTGCCAGCAGCTCAGGACTAGCGGGGGGTTCCTACAATGAGCAGTTCTTC

cdr3_length: 14
d_call: -
j_call: TRBJ1-5
clone_size: -
v_call: TRBV30
cdr3_aa: CAWSAHTGNQPQHF
cdr3_nt: TGTGCCTGGAGTGCCCACACAGGCAACCAGCCCCAGCATTTT

cdr3_length: 15
d_call: -
j_call: TRBJ1-6
clone_size: -
v_call: TRBV6-6
cdr3_aa: CASRPGRSGNSPLHF
cdr3_nt: TGTGCCAGCAGACCCGGACGGTCGGGGAATTCACCCCTCCACTTT

cdr3_length: 14
d_call: -
j_call: TRBJ1-2
clone_size: few
v_call: TRBV9
cdr3_aa: CASVNPRDFFGYTF
cdr3_nt: TGTGCCAGCGTCAACCCCAGGGATTTTTTTGGCTACACCTTC

cdr3_length: 16
d_call: TRBD1
j_call: TRBJ2-1
clone_size: once
v_call: TRBV5-1
cdr3_aa: CASSLDGDRGYNEQFF
cdr3_nt: TGCGCCAGCAGCCTAGACGGGGACAGGGGATACAATGAGCAGTTCTTC

cdr3_length: 15
d_call: TRBD1
j_call: TRBJ2-7
clone_size: -
v_call: TRBV30
cdr3_aa: CAWSAGTGHFDEQYF
cdr3_nt: TGTGCCTGGAGTGCCGGGACAGGCCATTTCGACGAGCAGTACTTC

cdr3_length: 15
d_call: TRBD2
j_call: TRBJ2-2
clone_size: -
v_call: TRBV6-6
cdr3_aa: CASRGLAADTGELFF
cdr3_nt: TGTGCCAGCAGGGGACTAGCGGCGGACACCGGGGAGCTGTTTTTT

cdr3_length: 15
d_call: TRBD2
j_call: TRBJ2-1
clone_size: -
v_call: TRBV7-2
cdr3_aa: CASSPQRGDVDEQFF
cdr3_nt: TGTGCCAGCAGCCCTCAGCGGGGCGACGTAGATGAGCAGTTCTTC

cdr3_length: 14
d_call: TRBD1
j_call: TRBJ2-7
clone_size: -
v_call: TRBV2
cdr3_aa: CASRTGGTSNEQYF
cdr3_nt: TGTGCCAGCAGGACAGGGGGTACTTCCAACGAGCAGTACTTC

cdr3_length: 15
d_call: -
j_call: TRBJ1-1
clone_size: -
v_call: TRBV5-5
cdr3_aa: CASSNRTGGTTEAFF
cdr3_nt: TGTGCCAGCAGCAACCGAACGGGGGGTACCACTGAAGCTTTCTTT

cdr3_length: 15
d_call: -
j_call: TRBJ1-6
clone_size: -
v_call: TRBV9
cdr3_aa: CASSVDGRLNSPLHF
cdr3_nt: TGTGCCAGCAGCGTAGACGGTCGCCTCAATTCACCCCTCCACTTT

cdr3_length: 15
d_call: TRBD1
j_call: TRBJ2-1
clone_size: -
v_call: TRBV6-5
cdr3_aa: CASRPGVGTGHEQFF
cdr3_nt: TGTGCCAGCAGACCCGGGGTGGGGACAGGCCATGAGCAGTTCTTC

cdr3_length: 16
d_call: -
j_call: TRBJ1-3
clone_size: -
v_call: TRBV5-6
cdr3_aa: CASSTLGGLTGNTIYF
cdr3_nt: TGTGCCAGCAGCACCCTGGGGGGACTGACTGGAAACACCATATATTTT

cdr3_length: 13
d_call: -
j_call: TRBJ1-5
clone_size: -
v_call: TRBV6-5
cdr3_aa: CASWGAAGQPQHF
cdr3_nt: TGTGCCAGCTGGGGAGCAGCTGGACAGCCCCAGCATTTT

cdr3_length: 13
d_call: -
j_call: TRBJ1-1
clone_size: -
v_call: TRBV7-2
cdr3_aa: CASSMGQGTEAFF
cdr3_nt: TGTGCCAGCAGCATGGGACAAGGCACTGAAGCTTTCTTT

cdr3_length: 16
d_call: TRBD1
j_call: TRBJ1-2
clone_size: -
v_call: TRBV6-6
cdr3_aa: CASSYSRQGGNYGYTF
cdr3_nt: TGTGCCAGCAGTTACTCGAGACAGGGAGGCAACTATGGCTACACCTTC

cdr3_length: 19
d_call: TRBD1
j_call: TRBJ1-5
clone_size: -
v_call: TRBV23-1
cdr3_aa: CASSQSKRTGQGGNQPQHF
cdr3_nt: TGCGCCAGCAGTCAATCGAAGCGGACAGGGCAAGGAGGCAATCAGCCCCAGCATTTT

cdr3_length: 16
d_call: -
j_call: TRBJ2-5
clone_size: -
v_call: TRBV6-5
cdr3_aa: CASSYSTGATQETQYF
cdr3_nt: TGTGCCAGCAGTTACTCGACGGGAGCGACCCAAGAGACCCAGTACTTC

cdr3_length: 15
d_call: TRBD1
j_call: TRBJ1-1
clone_size: -
v_call: TRBV11-3
cdr3_aa: CASSHLQGAHTEAFF
cdr3_nt: TGTGCCAGCAGCCACCTACAGGGGGCGCATACTGAAGCTTTCTTT

cdr3_length: 14
d_call: -
j_call: TRBJ1-1
clone_size: -
v_call: TRBV9
cdr3_aa: CASSEGNRGTEAFF
cdr3_nt: TGTGCCAGCTCGGAGGGAAATCGGGGCACTGAAGCTTTCTTT

cdr3_length: 22
d_call: TRBD1
j_call: TRBJ2-7
clone_size: once
v_call: TRBV6-1
cdr3_aa: CASSEALPNPTGGAFSSYEQYF
cdr3_nt: TGTGCCAGCAGTGAAGCACTTCCCAATCCGACAGGGGGCGCTTTCAGCTCCTACGAGCAGTACTTC

cdr3_length: 14
d_call: -
j_call: TRBJ2-3
clone_size: few
v_call: TRBV30
cdr3_aa: CAWSVYGSTDTQYF
cdr3_nt: TGTGCCTGGAGTGTCTACGGGAGCACAGATACGCAGTATTTT

cdr3_length: 15
d_call: TRBD1
j_call: TRBJ2-7
clone_size: -
v_call: TRBV6-5
cdr3_aa: CASSYRQGTTYEQYF
cdr3_nt: TGTGCCAGCAGTTACAGACAGGGAACAACCTACGAGCAGTACTTC

cdr3_length: 16
d_call: -
j_call: TRBJ1-3
clone_size: -
v_call: TRBV5-4
cdr3_aa: CASSSYDRSPGNTIYF
cdr3_nt: TGTGCCAGCAGCTCCTACGACAGGTCACCTGGAAACACCATATATTTT

cdr3_length: 15
d_call: -
j_call: TRBJ2-7
clone_size: -
v_call: TRBV5-1
cdr3_aa: CASSLGEPGSYEQYF
cdr3_nt: TGCGCCAGCAGCTTGGGGGAGCCGGGCTCCTACGAGCAGTACTTC

cdr3_length: 14
d_call: -
j_call: TRBJ1-5
clone_size: -
v_call: TRBV7-2
cdr3_aa: CASSSRGSNQPQHF
cdr3_nt: TGTGCCAGCAGCTCCAGGGGTAGCAATCAGCCCCAGCATTTT

cdr3_length: 14
d_call: -
j_call: TRBJ1-1
clone_size: -
v_call: TRBV18
cdr3_aa: CASRGGNMNTEAFF
cdr3_nt: TGTGCCAGTCGCGGGGGGAACATGAACACTGAAGCTTTCTTT

cdr3_length: 14
d_call: -
j_call: TRBJ1-4
clone_size: -
v_call: TRBV2
cdr3_aa: CASSAQGQGEKLFF
cdr3_nt: TGTGCCAGCAGTGCGCAGGGCCAAGGTGAAAAACTGTTTTTT

cdr3_length: 15
d_call: -
j_call: TRBJ2-1
clone_size: -
v_call: TRBV7-7
cdr3_aa: CASSLRGGTYNEQFF
cdr3_nt: TGTGCCAGCAGCTTAAGGGGGGGCACATACAATGAGCAGTTCTTC

cdr3_length: 15
d_call: -
j_call: TRBJ2-5
clone_size: -
v_call: TRBV11-2
cdr3_aa: CASSLGLHPEKTQYF
cdr3_nt: TGTGCCAGCAGCTTAGGACTGCATCCTGAAAAGACCCAGTACTTC

cdr3_length: 14
d_call: TRBD2
j_call: TRBJ2-7
clone_size: -
v_call: TRBV6-6
cdr3_aa: CASSYSTSGDEQYF
cdr3_nt: TGTGCCAGCAGTTACTCGACTAGCGGGGACGAGCAGTACTTC

cdr3_length: 15
d_call: -
j_call: TRBJ1-2
clone_size: -
v_call: TRBV19
cdr3_aa: CASSIDPQDSRGYTF
cdr3_nt: TGTGCCAGTAGTATAGATCCACAGGATTCGCGGGGCTACACCTTC

cdr3_length: 13
d_call: TRBD2
j_call: TRBJ2-7
clone_size: -
v_call: TRBV10-3
cdr3_aa: CAILRLAGDEQYF
cdr3_nt: TGTGCCATCCTAAGACTAGCGGGTGACGAGCAGTACTTC

cdr3_length: 14
d_call: -
j_call: TRBJ1-2
clone_size: -
v_call: TRBV28
cdr3_aa: CASSPRQVGYGYTF
cdr3_nt: TGTGCCAGCAGTCCCCGCCAGGTTGGCTATGGCTACACCTTC

cdr3_length: 14
d_call: -
j_call: TRBJ1-5
clone_size: many
v_call: TRBV4-2
cdr3_aa: CASSQERGVQPQHF
cdr3_nt: TGTGCCAGCAGCCAAGAGCGGGGTGTGCAGCCCCAGCATTTT

cdr3_length: 15
d_call: TRBD1
j_call: TRBJ1-5
clone_size: -
v_call: TRBV2
cdr3_aa: CASRWQGAANQPQHF
cdr3_nt: TGTGCCAGCAGGTGGCAGGGGGCAGCCAATCAGCCCCAGCATTTT